The 24 T cell receptor beta chains below were found in one sample sequenced in a study of blood T cell repertoires in COVID-19. Generated by immunoSEQ multiplex PCR, the TCRdb table keeps only in-frame clones and is missing some. The repertoire has more than 200,000 clones, 75% to 85% of them found once; the top ten carry approximately 4.6%. Sequenced material: PBMCs or T cells enriched from blood (not recorded which). All receptors derive from a man aged 25 to 40 with acute COVID-19.

The chain joins TRBV28 to TRBJ1-2, with D possibly being TRBD1 (5 bases). Trimming left V 4 bases short and J 6 bases short, with 15 bases between. The CDR3 is 14 amino acids. In germline, CDR1 is MDHEN, CDR2 SYDVKM. The CDR3 region is CASSSGRAVDGYTF. CDR3 nucleotides: TGTGCCAGCAGTTCGGGCAGGGCTGTCGATGGCTACACCTTC.

The chain is built from TRBV4-1 and TRBJ2-3, with a weak D call TRBD2 (6 bases). The CDR3 totals 15 residues. Trimming shortened V by 3 bases and J by 6 bases, and 16 bases separated the two germline ends. The germline V gene encodes CDR1 MGHRA and CDR2 YSYEKL. In nucleotides, the CDR3 is TGCGCCAGCAGCCAGACGACTAGGGGTTGGGATACGCAGTATTTT. Its protein product is CASSQTTRGWDTQYF.

CDR3 region: CASSQPGVVNEQFF. The CDR3 DNA sequence: TGTGCCAGCAGCCAACCCGGAGTTGTCAATGAGCAGTTCTTC. V is TRBV3-1 (or the pseudogene TRBV3-2) and J is TRBJ2-1; D gene unclear. Trimming took 2 bases from V and 6 from J, leaving 11 bases between them. The CDR3 length is 14 residues. Germline-derived CDR1 and CDR2 are LGHDT and YNNKEL (reference sequence).

The rearrangement uses TRBV6-6 and TRBJ1-2, with D possibly TRBD1 on 5 matching bases. V was pared by 2 bases and J by 6 bases, with 13 bases between. CDR1 is MNHNY, CDR2 SVGAGI, per germline (reference sequence). This CDR3 contains 14 residues. This CDR3 reads CASSYKGPVDGYTF. CDR3 in DNA: TGTGCCAGCAGTTACAAGGGGCCAGTGGATGGCTACACCTTC.

The genes are TRBV5-1 and TRBJ2-7; no reliable D call. Germline assignment: CDR1 SGHRS and CDR2 YFSETQ. The germline V and J ends were trimmed by 4 bases and 2 bases, with 10 bases remaining between them. The CDR3 is 13 residues long. The CDR3 protein is CASSLPPAYEQYF. The DNA of the CDR3 is TGCGCCAGCAGCCTCCCTCCGGCCTACGAGCAGTACTTC.

V and J are TRBV28 and TRBJ2-7; 9 nucleotides align to TRBD1. CDR1 MDHEN and CDR2 SYDVKM come from the germline V gene. Trimming took 4 bases from V and 5 from J; bases not matched to a gene: 9. The CDR3 runs 15 residues. CDR3 DNA: TGTGCCAGCAGTTCAACCGGGACAGGGAACAACGAGCAGTACTTC. The encoded protein is CASSSTGTGNNEQYF.

The chain recombines TRBV7-2 with TRBJ1-1; no firm D call. This CDR3 is built from 12 residues. V lost 6 bases, J lost 6 bases, and 11 bases lay in between. The germline gives CDR1 SGHTA, CDR2 FQGNSA. CDR3 sequence (DNA): TGTGCCAGCAGGAGGGATGGGGCTGAAGCTTTCTTT. Amino acids: CASRRDGAEAFF.

This chain connects TRBV28 to TRBJ2-7, with 13 positions matching TRBD2. V was pared by 5 bases and J by 7 bases, with 11 bases of the junction left unmatched. Germline V gives CDR1 MDHEN, CDR2 SYDVKM. The CDR3 contains 16 residues. CDR3: CASSSPGLAGIGEQYF. CDR3 in DNA: TGTGCCAGCAGTAGTCCGGGACTAGCGGGGATTGGGGAGCAGTACTTC.

V usage is TRBV3-1 (or the pseudogene TRBV3-2) and J usage is TRBJ2-1; 9 nucleotides agree with TRBD2. The CDR3 covers 16 residues. In germline, CDR1 is LGHDT, CDR2 YNNKEL (reference sequence). Unmatched junction bases numbered 3, after V lost 1 base and J lost 2 bases. The CDR3 region has the DNA TGTGCCAGCAGCCAAGCCCCTAGCGGGGCCTACAATGAGCAGTTCTTC. It yields the protein CASSQAPSGAYNEQFF.

This clone was seen at least ten times. The rearrangement links TRBV2 to TRBJ1-2; 8 positions match TRBD1. Germline CDR1 reads SNHLY; CDR2 reads FYNNEI. The CDR3 spans 14 residues. V was clipped by 6 bases and J by 0 bases; unmatched bases: 3. CDR3 residues: CASRYRGTNYGYTF. The DNA for the CDR3 is TGTGCCAGCAGATACAGGGGGACTAACTATGGCTACACCTTC.

CDR3 sequence (DNA): TGTGCCAGCAGTGAAGGATCCCAGGGAATGAACACTGAAGCTTTCTTT. Its translation is CASSEGSQGMNTEAFF. The rearrangement joins TRBV6-1 to TRBJ1-1, with D possibly matching TRBD1 (5 bases). CDR3 length equals 16 residues. Germline V gene lookup returns CDR1 MNHNS and CDR2 SASEGT. V was clipped by 1 base and J by 0 bases, with 12 bases between them.

Only one count was recorded for this clone. The J gene is TRBJ2-1, the V gene TRBV15; D is perhaps TRBD2 (6 bases). The germline V and J ends were trimmed by 2 bases and 2 bases, with 16 bases remaining between them. Germline-derived CDR1 and CDR2 are LNHNV and YYDKDF (reference sequence). The CDR3 consists of 17 residues. CDR3 protein: CATSRPRGGRAYNEQFF. The CDR3 DNA follows: TGTGCCACCAGCAGACCTCGCGGAGGGCGCGCCTACAATGAGCAGTTCTTC.

The chain is built from TRBV15 and TRBJ1-5, with D unclear. The germline CDR1 and CDR2 sequences are LNHNV and YYDKDF (reference sequence). Trimming took off 7 bases at V and 9 bases at J, with 19 bases between the two ends. This CDR3 region has 14 residues. CDR3 in DNA: TGTGCCACCAATACTCGAGGTGGAGGTGGGCCCCAGCATTTT. It encodes CATNTRGGGGPQHF.

The gene calls are TRBV19 and TRBJ2-5; 8 bases fit TRBD2. With V trimmed by 6 bases and J by 5 bases, 11 bases remained unmatched. Germline V CDR1 and CDR2: LNHDA, SQIVND (reference sequence). The length of the CDR3 is 15 residues. In nucleotides, the CDR3 is TGTGCCAGTAGATACGGGGGGGCCGCGGGCGAGACCCAGTACTTC. Translating it yields CASRYGGAAGETQYF.

The chain joins TRBV6-2 or TRBV6-3 to TRBJ1-1; 7 nucleotides match TRBD1. The junction had 12 bases not matched to a gene; V was cut back by 7 bases and J by 10 bases. The CDR3 runs to 13 residues. Germline lookup yields CDR1 MNHEY and CDR2 SVGEGT. The CDR3 coding sequence is TGTGCCAGCACCCCGACAGGGACGAGCGGAGCTTTCTTT. Translating gives CASTPTGTSGAFF.

The chain joins TRBV5-1 to TRBJ1-1; 8 bases are a match to TRBD1. The CDR3 is made up of 15 amino acids. V was clipped by 4 bases and J by 7 bases; unmatched bases: 12. Germline V CDR1 and CDR2: SGHRS, YFSETQ. As DNA, the CDR3 is TGCGCCAGCAGCATTTCCCCGGGACAGGCCTTTGAAGCTTTCTTT. Residues: CASSISPGQAFEAFF. Full variable domain (missing parts from reference TRBV5-1 and TRBJ1-1): KAGVTQTPRYLIKTRGQQVTLSCSPISGHRSVSWYQQTPGQGLQFLFEYFSETQRNKGNFPGRFSGRQFSNSRSEMNVSTLELGDSALYLCASSISPGQAFEAFFGQGTRLTVV.

The rearrangement uses TRBV7-3 and TRBJ1-1; weak D call: TRBD1 (6 bases). Trimming took off 4 bases at V and 0 bases at J, with 12 bases between the two ends. The CDR3 spans 15 residues. CDR1 and CDR2 (germline): SGHTA, FQGTGA. This CDR3 reads CASSYQGGVNTEAFF. The DNA for the CDR3 is TGTGCCAGCAGCTACCAAGGGGGAGTGAACACTGAAGCTTTCTTT.

The V gene is TRBV5-4, the J gene TRBJ2-3; 11 bases map to TRBD2. The CDR3 runs 16 residues. V gave up 2 bases and J gave up 7 bases; unmatched junction bases: 9. CDR1 SGHNT and CDR2 YYREEE come from the germline V gene (reference sequence). The CDR3 bases are TGTGCCAGCAGCTTTGAAGCCGGGACTAGCGGCAATACGCAGTATTTT. Translating gives CASSFEAGTSGNTQYF.

The chain combines TRBV9 with TRBJ2-5, with 7 positions matching TRBD1. The germline CDR1 and CDR2 sequences are SGDLS and YYNGEE. This CDR3 is 15 amino acids long. Trimming took 0 bases from V and 4 from J; bases not matched to a gene: 6. CDR3 DNA: TGTGCCAGCAGCGTAGAGGACAGGCGCGCAGAGACCCAGTACTTC. Residues: CASSVEDRRAETQYF.

The V call is TRBV11-2, the J call TRBJ2-2, with 14 bases that match TRBD2. The germline CDR1 and CDR2 sequences are SGHAT and FQNNGV. The CDR3 runs 18 residues. V lost 5 bases, J lost 2 bases, and 7 bases stayed unmatched. The CDR3 nucleotides read TGTGCCAGCAGCCGGCGGACTAGCGGGGGGACCAACACCGGGGAGCTGTTTTTT. The encoded protein is CASSRRTSGGTNTGELFF.

This clone has ten or more counts. V usage is TRBV9 and J usage is TRBJ2-7; D might be TRBD1 (5 bases). Germline V lookup: CDR1 SGDLS, CDR2 YYNGEE. V shed 0 bases and J shed 6 bases, with 16 bases lying between them. This CDR3 spans 15 amino acids. The CDR3 DNA reads as TGTGCCAGCAGCGTAGGGCAGGGTGTTCCAGGCGAGCAGTACTTC. Its protein is CASSVGQGVPGEQYF.

Only a few counts were recorded for this clone. The J gene is TRBJ1-4, the V gene TRBV9; D gene uncertain. This CDR3 region has 12 residues. The germline CDR1 and CDR2 sequences are SGDLS and YYNGEE. Trimming took off 5 bases at V and 8 bases at J, with 10 bases between the two ends. In DNA form, the CDR3 reads TGTGCCAGCAGAACTAAGGCAGAAAAACTGTTTTTT. Translating it yields CASRTKAEKLFF.

The V and J genes are TRBV9 and TRBJ1-1; TRBD1 matches 8 bases. The CDR3 has 16 residues. V dropped 0 bases and J dropped 7; count of bases not matched to a gene: 11. Germline CDR1 reads SGDLS; CDR2 reads YYNGEE. The CDR3 is CASSVEPARGLGEAFF. The CDR3 DNA reads TGTGCCAGCAGCGTAGAACCGGCCAGGGGGCTTGGTGAAGCTTTCTTT.

This clone was observed a handful of times. This sequence joins TRBV2 and TRBJ2-1; TRBD1 matches 8 bases. The CDR3 loop spans 15 amino acids. J gave up 2 bases and V 2 bases, and 2 bases lay outside the gene matches. From germline, CDR1 is SNHLY and CDR2 FYNNEI. The chain's CDR3 is CASSELQGAYNEQFF. The CDR3 bases are TGTGCCAGCAGTGAATTACAGGGGGCCTACAATGAGCAGTTCTTC.